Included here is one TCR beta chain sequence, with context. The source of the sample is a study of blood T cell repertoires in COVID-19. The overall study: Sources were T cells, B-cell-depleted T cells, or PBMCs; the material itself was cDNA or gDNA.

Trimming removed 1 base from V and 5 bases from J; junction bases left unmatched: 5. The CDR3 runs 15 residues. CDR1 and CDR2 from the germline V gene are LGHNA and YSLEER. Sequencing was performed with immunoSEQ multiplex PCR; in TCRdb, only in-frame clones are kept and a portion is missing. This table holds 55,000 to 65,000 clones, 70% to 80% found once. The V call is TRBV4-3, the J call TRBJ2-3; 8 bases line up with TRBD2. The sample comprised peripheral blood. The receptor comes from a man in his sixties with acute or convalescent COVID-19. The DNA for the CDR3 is TGCGCCAGCAGCCAAGGGACTAGCCCGGGAGATACGCAGTATTTT. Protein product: CASSQGTSPGDTQYF.